One and the same sample provided the 3 T cell receptor beta chains below, sequenced in a study of regulatory T cells in long-lasting Graves disease. In building TCR beta libraries, iRepertoire HTBI primers were used together with Arm-PCR of CDR3 regions. TCRdb processed the multiplex PCR reads anew with MiXCR; each CDR3 protein has one entry. The profile shows a few hundred thousand distinct CDR3 sequences, approximately 25% of them singletons. Time point of the sample: persistent/refractory GD, antithyroid drugs over 5 years with positive TRAb. RNA extracted from PBMCs served as the sequencing template. The input for sequencing was peripheral blood mononuclear cells (PBMCs), taken when the disease was refractory, from a patient treated with antithyroid drugs. The receptors were gathered from a woman between 40 and 55 years old with Graves disease.

The genes are TRBV5-1 and TRBJ2-2; D ambiguous. The V end was cut by 4 bases, the J end by 6 bases, with 16 bases between. CDR3 length: 15 amino acids. Germline V CDR1 and CDR2: SGHRS, YFSETQ. The CDR3 spells CASSGTRMFPGELFF. DNA for the CDR3: TGCGCCAGCAGCGGAACCCGGATGTTCCCCGGGGAGCTGTTTTTT.

In its sample, this clonotype was seen a few times. The V and J genes are TRBV20-1 and TRBJ2-1; tentative D call: TRBD2 (5 bases). V lost 5 bases to trimming and J lost 0 bases, with 14 bases between them. The CDR3 totals 15 residues. Germline V gene sequence: CDR1 DFQATT, CDR2 SNEGSKA (reference sequence). The CDR3 here is CSALPGTSSYNEQFF. For the CDR3, the DNA is TGCAGTGCTCTCCCCGGCACTAGCTCCTACAATGAGCAGTTCTTC.

The table lists this clonotype with a few counts. The rearrangement uses TRBV29-1 and TRBJ1-2, with D perhaps matching TRBD1 (5 bases). Trimming pared 6 bases from V and 4 bases from J, leaving 15 bases between. The CDR3 is 13 residues long. Looked up from germline, CDR1 is SQVTM and CDR2 is ANQGSEA. Written as DNA, the CDR3 is TGCAGCGTAAAGGGGTGGGAAAGCTATGGCTACACCTTC. Translating it yields CSVKGWESYGYTF.